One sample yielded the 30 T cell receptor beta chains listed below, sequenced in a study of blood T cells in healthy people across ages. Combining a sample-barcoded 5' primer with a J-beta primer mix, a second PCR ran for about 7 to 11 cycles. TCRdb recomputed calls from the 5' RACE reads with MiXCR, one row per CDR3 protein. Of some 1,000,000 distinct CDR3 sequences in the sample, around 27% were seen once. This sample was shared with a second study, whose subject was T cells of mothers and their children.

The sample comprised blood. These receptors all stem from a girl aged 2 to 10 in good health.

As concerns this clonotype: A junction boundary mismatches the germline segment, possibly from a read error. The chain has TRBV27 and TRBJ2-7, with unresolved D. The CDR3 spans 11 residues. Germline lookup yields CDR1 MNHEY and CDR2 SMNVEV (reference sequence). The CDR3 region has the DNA TGTGCCAGCGGCTTCTCCTACGGGCAGCACTTC. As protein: CASGFSYGQHF.

The CDR3 sequence is CASSYLPGGMEETQYF. The CDR3 DNA sequence: TGTGCCAGCAGTTACCTGCCGGGGGGCATGGAAGAGACCCAGTACTTC. The rearrangement links TRBV6-2 or TRBV6-3 to TRBJ2-5, with D possibly TRBD2 on 7 matching bases. Germline CDR1 MNHEY, CDR2 SVGEGT. CDR3 length equals 16 residues. Trimming stripped 2 bases from V and 3 bases from J, with 16 bases between.

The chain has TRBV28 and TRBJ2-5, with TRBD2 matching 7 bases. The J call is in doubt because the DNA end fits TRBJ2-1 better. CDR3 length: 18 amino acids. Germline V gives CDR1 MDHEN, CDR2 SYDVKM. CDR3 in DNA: TGTGCCAGCAGCCCCCCGCCCTTACTAGCGCGAGGCTACAATGAGCAGTTCTTC. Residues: CASSPPPLLARGYNEQFF.

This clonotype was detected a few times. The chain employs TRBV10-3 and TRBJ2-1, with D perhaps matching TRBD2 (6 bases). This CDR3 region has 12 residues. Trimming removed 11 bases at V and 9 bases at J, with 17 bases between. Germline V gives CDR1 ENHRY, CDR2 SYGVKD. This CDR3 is CAPSEGTTEQFF. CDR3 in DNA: TGTGCCCCGTCGGAGGGAACGACTGAGCAGTTCTTC.

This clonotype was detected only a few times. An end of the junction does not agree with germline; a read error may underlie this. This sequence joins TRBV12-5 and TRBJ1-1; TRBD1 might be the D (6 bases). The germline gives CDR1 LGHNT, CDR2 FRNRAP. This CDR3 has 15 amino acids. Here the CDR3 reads CASGDAPGRDTETFF. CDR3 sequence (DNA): TGTGCTAGTGGTGATGCCCCGGGTCGGGACACTGAAACTTTCTTT.

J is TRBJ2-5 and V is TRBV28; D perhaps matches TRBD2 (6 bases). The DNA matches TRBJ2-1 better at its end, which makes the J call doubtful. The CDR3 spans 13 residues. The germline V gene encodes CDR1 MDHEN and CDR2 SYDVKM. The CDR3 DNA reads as TGTGCCAGCATAGTCGGACTACCAGGGGAGCAGTTCTTC. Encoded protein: CASIVGLPGEQFF.

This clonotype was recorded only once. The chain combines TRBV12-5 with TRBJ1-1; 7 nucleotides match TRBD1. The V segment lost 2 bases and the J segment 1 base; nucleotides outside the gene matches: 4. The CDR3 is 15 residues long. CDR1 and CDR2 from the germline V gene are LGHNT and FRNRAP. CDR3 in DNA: TGTGCTAGTGGTTTGATGGGACAGAAGAACACTGAAGCTTTCTTT. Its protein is CASGLMGQKNTEAFF.

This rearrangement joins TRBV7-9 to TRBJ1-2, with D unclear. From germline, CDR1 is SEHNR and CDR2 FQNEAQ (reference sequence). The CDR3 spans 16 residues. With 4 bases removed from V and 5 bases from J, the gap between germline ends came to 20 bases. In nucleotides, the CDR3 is TGTGCCAGCAGCTCCTTTCGACTTCGTTCGGAATATGGCTACACCTTC. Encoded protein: CASSSFRLRSEYGYTF.

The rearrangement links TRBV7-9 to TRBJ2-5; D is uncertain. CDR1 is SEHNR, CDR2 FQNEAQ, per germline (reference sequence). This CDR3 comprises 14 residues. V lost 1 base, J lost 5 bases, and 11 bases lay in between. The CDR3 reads CASSLGETGETQYF. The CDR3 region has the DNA TGTGCCAGCAGCTTAGGGGAAACCGGGGAGACCCAGTACTTC.

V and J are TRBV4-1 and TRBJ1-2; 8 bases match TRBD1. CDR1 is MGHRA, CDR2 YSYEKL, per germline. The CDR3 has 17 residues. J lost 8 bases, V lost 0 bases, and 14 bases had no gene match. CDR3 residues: CASSQDFPTGAGVGYTF. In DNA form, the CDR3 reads TGCGCCAGCAGCCAAGATTTCCCGACAGGGGCGGGAGTCGGCTACACCTTC.

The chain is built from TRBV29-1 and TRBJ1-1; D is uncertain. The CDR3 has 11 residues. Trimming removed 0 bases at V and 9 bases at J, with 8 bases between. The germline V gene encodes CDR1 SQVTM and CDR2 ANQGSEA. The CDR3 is CSVEEREKAFF. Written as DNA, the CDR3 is TGCAGCGTTGAAGAGAGAGAGAAAGCTTTCTTT.

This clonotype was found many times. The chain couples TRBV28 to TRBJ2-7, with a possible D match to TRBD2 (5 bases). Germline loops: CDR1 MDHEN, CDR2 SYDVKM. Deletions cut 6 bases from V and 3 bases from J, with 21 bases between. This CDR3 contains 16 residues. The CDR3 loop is CASSPSVVPGNYEQYF. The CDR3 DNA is TGTGCCAGCAGCCCCTCCGTGGTCCCCGGGAACTACGAGCAGTACTTC.

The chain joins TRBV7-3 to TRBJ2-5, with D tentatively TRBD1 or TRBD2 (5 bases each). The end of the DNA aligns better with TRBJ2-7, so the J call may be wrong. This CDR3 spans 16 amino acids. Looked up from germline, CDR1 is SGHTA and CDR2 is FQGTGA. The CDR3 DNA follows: TGTGCCAGCAGCCCCCCCGGGACCGACGCAGCCTACGAGCAGTACTTC. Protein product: CASSPPGTDAAYEQYF.

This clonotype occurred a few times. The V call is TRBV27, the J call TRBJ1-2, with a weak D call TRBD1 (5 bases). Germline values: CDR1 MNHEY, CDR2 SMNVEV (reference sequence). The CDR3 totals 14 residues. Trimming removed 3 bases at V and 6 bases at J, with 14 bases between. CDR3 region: CASSFGAGPNGYTF. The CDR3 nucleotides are TGTGCCAGCAGTTTTGGGGCCGGTCCGAATGGCTACACCTTC.

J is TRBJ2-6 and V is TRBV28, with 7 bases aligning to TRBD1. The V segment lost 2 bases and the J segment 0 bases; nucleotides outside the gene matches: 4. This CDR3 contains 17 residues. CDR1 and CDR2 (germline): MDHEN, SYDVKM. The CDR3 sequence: CASSLRDSPSGANVLTF. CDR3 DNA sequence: TGTGCCAGCAGTTTAAGGGACAGCCCCTCTGGGGCCAACGTCCTGACTTTC.

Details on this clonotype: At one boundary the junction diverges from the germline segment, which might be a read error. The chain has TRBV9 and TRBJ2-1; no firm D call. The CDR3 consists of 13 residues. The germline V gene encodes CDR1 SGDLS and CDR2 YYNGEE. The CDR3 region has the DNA TGTACCAGCAGCCCCCCCCAGTTCGATGAGCAGTTCTTC. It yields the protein CTSSPPQFDEQFF.

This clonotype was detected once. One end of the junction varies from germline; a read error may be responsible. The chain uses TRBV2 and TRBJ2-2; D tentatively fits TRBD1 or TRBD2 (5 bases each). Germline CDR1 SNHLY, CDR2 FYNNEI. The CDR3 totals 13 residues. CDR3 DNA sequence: TGTGCCACGAACTGGCAGGGTCCCGGGAAGCTGTTTTTT. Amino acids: CATNWQGPGKLFF.

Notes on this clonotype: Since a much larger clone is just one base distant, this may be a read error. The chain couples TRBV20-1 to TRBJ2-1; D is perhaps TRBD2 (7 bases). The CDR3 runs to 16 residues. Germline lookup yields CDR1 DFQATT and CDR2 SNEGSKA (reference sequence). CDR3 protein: CSVRDWEGTRYNEQFF. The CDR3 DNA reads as TGCAGTGTTAGAGATTGGGAGGGGACAAGATACAATGAGCAGTTCTTC.

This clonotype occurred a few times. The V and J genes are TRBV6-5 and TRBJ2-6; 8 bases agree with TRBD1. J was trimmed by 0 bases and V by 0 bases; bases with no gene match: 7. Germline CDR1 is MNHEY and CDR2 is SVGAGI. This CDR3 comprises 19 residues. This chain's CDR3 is CASSYSTGTGFSGANVLTF. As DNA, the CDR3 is TGTGCCAGCAGTTACTCGACGGGGACAGGTTTCTCTGGGGCCAACGTCCTGACTTTC.

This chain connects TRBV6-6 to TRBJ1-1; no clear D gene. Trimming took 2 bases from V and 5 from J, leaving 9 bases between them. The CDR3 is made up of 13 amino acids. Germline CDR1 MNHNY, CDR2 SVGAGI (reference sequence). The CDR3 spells CASSYGRATEAFF. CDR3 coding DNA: TGTGCCAGCAGTTACGGCCGGGCAACTGAAGCTTTCTTT.

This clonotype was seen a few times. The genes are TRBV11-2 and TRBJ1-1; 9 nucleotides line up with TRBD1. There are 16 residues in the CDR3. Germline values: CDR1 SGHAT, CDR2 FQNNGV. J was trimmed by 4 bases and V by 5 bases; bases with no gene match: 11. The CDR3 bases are TGTGCCAGCAGCCTAACAGGGGGCGCCGGCCTCACTGAAGCTTTCTTT. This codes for CASSLTGGAGLTEAFF.

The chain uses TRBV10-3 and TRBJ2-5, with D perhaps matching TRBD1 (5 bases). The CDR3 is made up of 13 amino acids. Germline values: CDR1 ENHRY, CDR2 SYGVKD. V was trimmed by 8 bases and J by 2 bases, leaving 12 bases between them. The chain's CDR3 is CAIGSPGQETQYF. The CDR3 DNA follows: TGTGCCATCGGGTCCCCAGGGCAAGAGACCCAGTACTTC.

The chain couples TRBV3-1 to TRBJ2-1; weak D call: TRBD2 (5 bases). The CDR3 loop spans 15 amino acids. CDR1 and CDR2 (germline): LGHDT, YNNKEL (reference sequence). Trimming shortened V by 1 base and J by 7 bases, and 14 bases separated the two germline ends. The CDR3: CASSQVPGSPNEQFF. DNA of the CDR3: TGTGCCAGCAGCCAAGTTCCGGGAAGTCCTAATGAGCAGTTCTTC.

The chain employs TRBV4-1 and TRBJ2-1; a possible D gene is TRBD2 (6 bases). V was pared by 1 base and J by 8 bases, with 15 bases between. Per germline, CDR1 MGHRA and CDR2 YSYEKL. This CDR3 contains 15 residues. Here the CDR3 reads CASSQAPGSTDEQFF. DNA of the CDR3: TGCGCCAGCAGCCAAGCCCCCGGGAGTACGGATGAGCAGTTCTTC.

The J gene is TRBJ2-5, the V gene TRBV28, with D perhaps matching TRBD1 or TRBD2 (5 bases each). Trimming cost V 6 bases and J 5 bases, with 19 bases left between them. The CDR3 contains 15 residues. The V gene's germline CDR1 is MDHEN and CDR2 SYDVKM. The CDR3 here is CASRTPGPRGETQYF. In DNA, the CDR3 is TGTGCCAGCAGGACACCGGGACCCCGAGGGGAGACCCAGTACTTC.

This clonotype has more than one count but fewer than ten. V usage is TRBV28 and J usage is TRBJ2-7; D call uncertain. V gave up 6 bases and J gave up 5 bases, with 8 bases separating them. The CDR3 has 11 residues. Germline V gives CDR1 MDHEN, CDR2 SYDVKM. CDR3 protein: CASRNYNEQYF. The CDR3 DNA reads TGTGCCAGCAGGAACTATAACGAGCAGTACTTC.

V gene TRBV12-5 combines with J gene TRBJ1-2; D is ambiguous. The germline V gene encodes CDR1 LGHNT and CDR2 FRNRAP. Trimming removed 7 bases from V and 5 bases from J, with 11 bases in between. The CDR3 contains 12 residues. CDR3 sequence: CASATGNYGYTF. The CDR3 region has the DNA TGTGCTAGTGCCACCGGGAATTATGGCTACACCTTC.

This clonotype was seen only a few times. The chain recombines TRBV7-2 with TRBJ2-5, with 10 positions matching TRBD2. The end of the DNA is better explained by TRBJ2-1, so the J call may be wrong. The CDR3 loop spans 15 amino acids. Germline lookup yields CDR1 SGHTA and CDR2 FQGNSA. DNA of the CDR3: TGTGCCAGCAGCTTAGCTAGGACTAGCGGTAATGAGCAGTTCTTC. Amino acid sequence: CASSLARTSGNEQFF.

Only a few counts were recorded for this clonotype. The chain's CDR3 is CASRNTGGLGETQYF. The CDR3, as DNA: TGTGCCAGCAGGAATACGGGAGGCTTGGGAGAGACCCAGTACTTC. This chain uses TRBV3-1 with TRBJ2-1; TRBD2 matches 7 bases. The J call is uncertain, as TRBJ2-5 better fits the DNA end. Per germline, CDR1 LGHDT and CDR2 YNNKEL (reference sequence). CDR3 length equals 15 residues.

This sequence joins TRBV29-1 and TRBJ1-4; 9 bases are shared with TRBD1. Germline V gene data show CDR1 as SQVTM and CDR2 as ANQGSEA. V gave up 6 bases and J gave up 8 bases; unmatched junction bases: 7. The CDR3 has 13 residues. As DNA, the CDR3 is TGCAGCGTCGCATGGACAGGGGACGAAAAACTGTTTTTT. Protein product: CSVAWTGDEKLFF.